This T cell receptor (beta chain) appears in the sequencing data of a study of blood T cell repertoires in COVID-19. The authors' processing: Amplifying reference gene primers gave estimates of nucleated cell counts. The data were produced by immunoSEQ multiplex PCR, yet TCRdb's version contains in-frame clones alone and is incomplete. D and trimming come from the DNA, and the V and J calls and clone size come from that table. The sample carries a few hundred thousand clones, 84% recorded once. The CDR3 totals 13 residues. The germline V gene has CDR1 SGHTA and CDR2 FQGTGA. Trimming cost V 5 bases and J 11 bases; bases outside gene matches: 9.

The material sequenced was peripheral blood. The chain recombines TRBV7-3 with TRBJ1-1; 9 positions agree with TRBD1. This receptor was taken from a man between 60 and 75 years old with acute or convalescent COVID-19. CDR3 region: CASSVTGGRRAFF. The CDR3, as DNA: TGTGCCAGCAGCGTTACAGGGGGCAGGAGGGCTTTCTTT.